This T cell receptor beta chain emerged from a study of control samples from healthy donors and cancer patients. Here immunoSEQ multiplex PCR was the method, and the copy in TCRdb shows in-frame clones only, minus some. The sample consists of 150,000 to 200,000 clones, nearly 90% of them appearing once. Germline V gene lookup returns CDR1 SGHRS and CDR2 YFSETQ. V was pared by 0 bases and J by 5 bases, with 10 bases between. This CDR3 is 14 amino acids long. Regarding this clone: Other DNA sequences in the sample encode the same CDR3.

This TCR was recovered from a woman between 45 and 60 years old in good health. The chain couples TRBV5-1 to TRBJ2-3; tentative D call: TRBD1 (7 bases). Sequencing used blood. CDR3 region: CASSLGQGGDTQYF. In DNA form, the CDR3 reads TGCGCCAGCAGCTTGGGACAGGGAGGAGATACGCAGTATTTT.